These 5 T cell receptor beta chains were sequenced from one sample in a study of T-cell memory formation after mild COVID-19. TCRdb redid the calling of the 5' RACE reads with MiXCR, one entry per CDR3 protein. The table includes around 150,000 distinct CDR3 sequences, under 14% detected once. Material for sequencing was PBMCs or a T cell subset sorted from them (not recorded which). These receptor sequences come from a man aged 18 to 30 who had mild COVID-19 (a few samples of this study predate the infection). Cell type and time point are not known.

The chain couples TRBV27 to TRBJ2-5, with 8 bases matching TRBD2. Germline CDR1 MNHEY, CDR2 SMNVEV (reference sequence). With 2 bases clipped from V and 5 bases from J, the junction kept 4 bases outside the gene matches. The CDR3 is 14 residues long. The CDR3 DNA sequence: TGTGCCAGCAGTTTAGGGACTAGGGAGGAGACCCAGTACTTC. Its translation is CASSLGTREETQYF.

This clonotype has ten or more counts. V is TRBV11-1 and J is TRBJ2-7, with D perhaps assigned TRBD1 or TRBD2 (5 bases each). The CDR3 is 14 residues long. The germline V gene encodes CDR1 SGHAT and CDR2 FQDESV (reference sequence). V was trimmed by 3 bases and J by 1 base, leaving 10 bases between them. CDR3 nucleotides: TGTGCCAGCAGCTTGGGGGACCTATCCTACGAGCAGTACGTC. Amino acids: CASSLGDLSYEQYV.

The chain uses TRBV2 and TRBJ1-3; D might be TRBD1 (5 bases). V was cut by 6 bases and J by 0 bases, with 12 bases left in between. The germline V gene has CDR1 SNHLY and CDR2 FYNNEI. The CDR3 covers 15 residues. CDR3 nucleotides: TGTGCCAGCAGAGAACAGAGGGGCTCTGGAAACACCATATATTTT. Translating it yields CASREQRGSGNTIYF. The whole variable domain, remainder taken from reference TRBV2 and TRBJ1-3, is EPEVTQTPSHQVTQMGQEVILRCVPISNHLYFYWYRQILGQKVEFLVSFYNNEISEKSEIFDDQFSVERPDGSNFTLKIRSTKLEDSAMYFCASREQRGSGNTIYFGEGSWLTVV.

This clonotype was picked up a small number of times. The V call is TRBV6-2 or TRBV6-3, the J call TRBJ2-3; D gene unclear. Germline-derived CDR1 and CDR2 are MNHEY and SVGEGT. The CDR3 runs to 14 residues. The germline V and J ends were trimmed by 2 bases and 2 bases, with 8 bases remaining between them. The CDR3 reads CASSYRVITDTQYF. The CDR3 DNA sequence: TGTGCCAGCAGTTACAGGGTGATCACAGATACGCAGTATTTT.

This clonotype appeared many times. CDR3 region: CASSSNPGTSAPGELFF. The CDR3 DNA follows: TGTGCCAGCAGCTCCAATCCCGGGACTAGCGCCCCCGGGGAGCTGTTTTTT. The chain carries TRBV7-6 and TRBJ2-2, with 10 bases fitting TRBD2. The CDR3 covers 17 residues. Germline CDR1 reads SGHVS; CDR2 reads FNYEAQ. V gave up 4 bases and J gave up 6 bases; unmatched junction bases: 11. The full variable domain, with the rest looked up from reference TRBV7-6 and TRBJ2-2, is GAGVSQSPRYKVTKRGQDVALRCDPISGHVSLYWYRQALGQGPEFLTYFNYEAQQDKSGLPNDRFSAERPEGSISTLTIQRTEQRDSAMYRCASSSNPGTSAPGELFFGEGSRLTVL.